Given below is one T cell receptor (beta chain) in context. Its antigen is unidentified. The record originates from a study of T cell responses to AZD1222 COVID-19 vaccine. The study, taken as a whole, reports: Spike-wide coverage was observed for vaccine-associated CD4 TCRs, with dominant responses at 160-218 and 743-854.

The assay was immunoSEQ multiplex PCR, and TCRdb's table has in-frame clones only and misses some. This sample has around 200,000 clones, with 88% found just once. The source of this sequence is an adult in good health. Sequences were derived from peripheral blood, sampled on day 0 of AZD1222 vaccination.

The CDR3 loop reads CATSLAGTGNTDTQYF. The CDR3 DNA follows: TGTGCCACCAGCCTTGCCGGGACAGGTAACACAGATACGCAGTATTTT. The chain links TRBV15 to TRBJ2-3, with 8 bases fitting TRBD1. Trimming at V came to 5 bases and at J to 2 bases, leaving 9 bases not matched to a gene. Germline V gene lookup returns CDR1 LNHNV and CDR2 YYDKDF (reference sequence). The CDR3 is 16 amino acids.